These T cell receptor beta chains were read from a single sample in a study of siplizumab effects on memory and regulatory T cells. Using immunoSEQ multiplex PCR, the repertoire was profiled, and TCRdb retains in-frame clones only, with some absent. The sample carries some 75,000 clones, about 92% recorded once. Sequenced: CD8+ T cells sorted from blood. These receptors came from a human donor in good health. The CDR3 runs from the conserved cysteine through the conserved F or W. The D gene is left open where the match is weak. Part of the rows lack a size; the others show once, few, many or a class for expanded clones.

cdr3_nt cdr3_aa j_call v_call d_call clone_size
TGTGCCAGCAGCGACGGGACTTCTGGAAACACCATATATTTT CASSDGTSGNTIYF TRBJ1-3 TRBV9 . .
TGTGCCAGCAGCTTAGGCTCGCGGGGGACCTACTACGAGCAGTACTTC CASSLGSRGTYYEQYF TRBJ2-7 TRBV7-2 TRBD2 .
TGTGCCAGTAGTACGGGCGGTTACAATGAGCAGTTCTTC CASSTGGYNEQFF TRBJ2-1 TRBV19 . .
TGTGCCAGTAAGACAGGGATTCTTGGCTACACCTTC CASKTGILGYTF TRBJ1-2 TRBV19 TRBD1 .
TGTGCCAGCCACCGGCCCCGGGAGACCCAGTACTTC CASHRPRETQYF TRBJ2-5 TRBV5-5 . .
TGTGCCAGCAGTGCCGGGGGGGCTCGGACAGATACGCAGTATTTT CASSAGGARTDTQYF TRBJ2-3 TRBV2 TRBD2 .
TGTGCCAGCAGCCAAGTTAACTCAGAGAATGAAAAACTGTTTTTT CASSQVNSENEKLFF TRBJ1-4 TRBV14 . .
TGTGCCAGCAGCACACAACTAGGGGGGGTTGGCGGGGCCAACGTCCTGACTTTC CASSTQLGGVGGANVLTF TRBJ2-6 TRBV7-9 . .
TGTGCCAGCAGAGGGGGGGCGGGCGAATCCTACGAGCAGTACTTC CASRGGAGESYEQYF TRBJ2-7 TRBV27 . once
TGCGCCAGCAGCGGGGGACAGGGGGCAGGAGAGACCCAGTACTTC CASSGGQGAGETQYF TRBJ2-5 TRBV5-1 TRBD1 .
TGTGCCAGCAGTGTAGACTACTATGGCTACACCTTC CASSVDYYGYTF TRBJ1-2 TRBV28 . .
TGTGCCAGCAGTTTATGGGCAGGGGACACTGAAGCTTTCTTT CASSLWAGDTEAFF TRBJ1-1 TRBV27 . .
TGTGCCAGCAGCTTAGGGGCGGGCTACGAGCAGTACTTC CASSLGAGYEQYF TRBJ2-7 TRBV11-3 . .
TGTGCCAGCAGCCCGAGGACTAGCGGGGACCAAGAGACCCAGTACTTC CASSPRTSGDQETQYF TRBJ2-5 TRBV4-2 TRBD2 few
TGTGCCAGTAGCCCCCCCGGGACTGAAGCTTTCTTT CASSPPGTEAFF TRBJ1-1 TRBV19 . .
TGTGCCAGCAGCTTTCCGGGAGGGGAGCTGTTTTTT CASSFPGGELFF TRBJ2-2 TRBV11-2 . .
TGCGCCAGCAGCTTGAGCAATGAGCAGTTCTTC CASSLSNEQFF TRBJ2-1 TRBV5-1 . .
TGCGCCAGCAGAACAGGGGGCACTGAAGCTTTCTTT CASRTGGTEAFF TRBJ1-1 TRBV4-1 TRBD1 .
TGTGCCAGCGGCCGGGGACAGGGAACAGATACGCAGTATTTT CASGRGQGTDTQYF TRBJ2-3 TRBV7-3 TRBD1 once
TGCGCCAGCAGCCAAGATGTTCAAGGGGAGCTGTTTTTT CASSQDVQGELFF TRBJ2-2 TRBV4-3 . .
TGTGCCATCAGTGAGTCATCCTACGAGCAGTACTTC CAISESSYEQYF TRBJ2-7 TRBV10-3 . .
TGTGCCACAAGCCTAAACAGGGCATTAAGCTCCTACAATGAGCAGTTCTTC CATSLNRALSSYNEQFF TRBJ2-1 TRBV28 . .
TGTGCCAGCAGTACCTTACAGGGGAAGGAGACCCAGTACTTC CASSTLQGKETQYF TRBJ2-5 TRBV28 TRBD1 .
TGTGCCAGCAGCAAAGGGACAGAGGACGGCTACACCTTC CASSKGTEDGYTF TRBJ1-2 TRBV7-8 TRBD1 .
TGTGCCAGTAGTATAGGCGGGGACGGCACCTACGAGCAGTACTTC CASSIGGDGTYEQYF TRBJ2-7 TRBV19 . .
TGTGCCAGCAGTTTATACCCCGGGGACACTGAAGCTTTCTTT CASSLYPGDTEAFF TRBJ1-1 TRBV28 . .
TGTGCCAGCAGTTTAGCTGGCGGGGAGCTGTTTTTT CASSLAGGELFF TRBJ2-2 TRBV27 . .
TGTGCCAGCAGCTTATTGGGCCAGCATGATCACCTCCACTTT CASSLLGQHDHLHF TRBJ1-6 TRBV13 . once
TGTGCCAGCAGCCAAGGGGGGGAAGAGACCCAGTACTTC CASSQGGEETQYF TRBJ2-5 TRBV4-2 . .
TGTGCCTGGAGTGTAGTTGATGAGCAGTACTTC CAWSVVDEQYF TRBJ2-7 TRBV30 . .
TGTGCCAGCAGCTGGGACAGGGCCGACATGCCGGCCGACTCTAACTATGGCTACACCTTC CASSWDRADMPADSNYGYTF TRBJ1-2 TRBV11-3 TRBD1 .
TGCGCCAGCAGCCAAGCCCTACTAGCGGGGGGGCTTTCCAACCAGGATGAGCAGTTCTTC CASSQALLAGGLSNQDEQFF TRBJ2-1 TRBV4-3 TRBD2 .
TGTGCCAGATCTTGCTACGAGCAGTACTTC CARSCYEQYF TRBJ2-7 TRBV6-6 . .
TGTGCCAGCAGCTTAGAACTAGCGGGAGCAGATACGCAGTATTTT CASSLELAGADTQYF TRBJ2-3 TRBV7-2 TRBD2 .
TGTGCCAGCAGTGTGGGGCAGGGGACCGGGGAGCTGTTTTTT CASSVGQGTGELFF TRBJ2-2 TRBV2 . .
TGCGCCAGCAGCCAGGGACAGTCCGCCTACGAGCAGTACTTC CASSQGQSAYEQYF TRBJ2-7 TRBV4-1 TRBD1 .
TGTGCCAGCAGCCCCCGACCAGGGGGGGCTGAGCAGTTCTTC CASSPRPGGAEQFF TRBJ2-1 TRBV7-3 . .
TGTGCCAGCAGTTTTAGGTGGTCTCCTTACGAGCAGTACTTC CASSFRWSPYEQYF TRBJ2-7 TRBV28 . .
TGTGCCAGCAGTTACTATGGGGGCGTTGAAGCTTTCTTT CASSYYGGVEAFF TRBJ1-1 TRBV6-5 . .
TGTGCCAGCAGCGGAGGACTAGCCGGGACCGGGGAGCTGTTTTTT CASSGGLAGTGELFF TRBJ2-2 TRBV9 TRBD2 once
TGTGCCAGCAGCTTGACAGGGGGAGGTGACATTCAGTACTTC CASSLTGGGDIQYF TRBJ2-4 TRBV7-3 TRBD1 once
TGTGCCAGCAGCTTAGGCGGCCATTCACCCCTCCACTTT CASSLGGHSPLHF TRBJ1-6 TRBV11-2 . .
TGTGCCAGTAGCAGCGTGTGGGCTAGCGGCGACTACGAGCAGTACTTC CASSSVWASGDYEQYF TRBJ2-7 TRBV19 TRBD2 .